This TCR beta chain was captured by sequencing in a study of blood T cell repertoires in COVID-19 (TCRdb year 2020). About the investigation overall: Samples from collaborators originated in the United States, Italy and Spain and spanned both the acute and convalescent phases of COVID-19. Where available, HLA class I and class II types were taken from metadata supplied by the sample provider and were not determined by assay-based typing. The repertoires were made available in a free public database intended to serve as a resource for research on the immune response to SARS-CoV-2. The prospective study material was composed of cDNA or gDNA derived from T cells, B-cell-depleted T cells, or PBMCs. The samples were drawn from the first 160 participants of the ongoing ImmuneRACE study and from some 1,300 subjects provided by 6 global collaborators. Sample metadata almost always included a de-identified subject ID, COVID-19 status, age in years and sex. Deeply sampled blood TCRbeta repertoires from subjects exposed to, actively infected with, or recovered from COVID-19 were included in the dataset.

Overall results and qualifications from the work: The amount of clinical and demographic metadata varied by source and participant and was provided uncurated.

TCRbeta CDR3 regions were amplified from genomic DNA by means of the immunoSEQ Assay, a bias-controlled multiplex PCR. In the original analysis: The number of nucleated cells in each sample was estimated by amplification of reference gene primers within the assay. Sequence reads were collapsed and filtered to measure the absolute abundance of every unique TCRbeta CDR3 rearrangement. For each sample, productive Simpson clonality was calculated by taking the square root of Simpson's diversity index across productive rearrangements. TCRdb provides this immuneACCESS table in a form limited to in-frame rearrangements. Some clones are lacking; in checked studies, under half of them reflect an unresolved V gene, and why the rest are absent is not known. V, J and clone size are those of that table, while D and trimming were read from the DNA. The sample table records around 100,000 clones; 85% of these occur just once. The top ten clonotypes cover around 15% of the sample.

Collaborating institutions collected whole blood in K2EDTA tubes following their own protocols. For TCRbeta analysis, collaborator samples were shipped as frozen whole blood, as isolated PBMCs, or as DNA extracted from either sample type. This clone was counted between two and nine times. Its antigen specificity is not known. Per-nucleotide qualities are absent, and no much larger clonotype sits a single base away. Counted from cysteine to phenylalanine, this CDR3 has 14 amino acids. Only CDR3 DNA is held: 42 bases, read in frame from base 1. The trim is 1 base for V and 5 bases for J, with a gap of 10 bases between the germline ends. The germline V gene yields KGHDR for CDR1 and SFDVKD for CDR2.

Sequenced: peripheral blood. The V gene is TRBV24-1 and the J gene is TRBJ1-2, with TRBD1 perhaps the D gene, on 6 matching bases. This receptor was obtained from a man aged 45-60 years with active or convalescent COVID-19. The CDR3 region has the sequence CATSDFRTEYGYTF. The DNA reads as follows: TGTGCCACCAGTGATTTCAGGACAGAGTATGGCTACACCTTC.